One and the same sample provided the 27 T cell receptor beta chains below, sequenced in a study of shared clonotypes between healthy human individuals. CD45RO-negative cells were positively selected for CCR7, leaving out terminally differentiated effector memory CD45RA+ cells. TCRdb's table, derived via immunoSEQ multiplex PCR, lists solely in-frame clones and lacks some. The sample comprises around 1.9 million clones, 85% to 95% of which are singletons, and under 2% rests with the top ten. Sequenced sample: naive CD8+ T cells from PBMCs. These receptor sequences come from a man aged 18 to 30 in good health. Some clones in this sample may be carry-over from other donors' samples.

V usage is TRBV28 and J usage is TRBJ2-2, with 10 bases identical to TRBD1. J gave up 5 bases and V 4 bases, and 7 bases lay outside the gene matches. CDR1 is MDHEN and CDR2 is SYDVKM in the germline V gene. This CDR3 contains 16 residues. The CDR3 DNA reads as TGTGCCAGCAGTTGGACGGGACAGGGGATGACCGGGGAGCTGTTTTTT. Translated, it gives CASSWTGQGMTGELFF.

This chain joins TRBV11-2 and TRBJ1-1; D is possibly TRBD1 (5 bases). The CDR3 is 17 residues long. Germline-derived CDR1 and CDR2 are SGHAT and FQNNGV. Trimming removed 1 base at V and 1 base at J, with 16 bases between. CDR3 protein: CASSLGRQGGGNTEAFF. Written as DNA, the CDR3 is TGTGCCAGCAGCTTAGGCCGGCAGGGTGGGGGGAACACTGAAGCTTTCTTT.

The V gene is TRBV4-3, the J gene TRBJ2-7; TRBD1 aligns across 10 bases. Germline-derived CDR1 and CDR2 are LGHNA and YSLEER. V lost 0 bases and J lost 2; bases outside the gene matches: 4. The CDR3 runs 16 residues. CDR3 sequence: CASSQDPGQGAYEQYF. In nucleotides, the CDR3 is TGCGCCAGCAGCCAAGATCCTGGACAGGGGGCCTACGAGCAGTACTTC.

This chain links TRBV7-2 with TRBJ2-3; 9 positions agree with TRBD2. This CDR3 contains 15 residues. Trimming removed 9 bases from V and 3 bases from J; junction bases left unmatched: 10. Germline lookup yields CDR1 SGHTA and CDR2 FQGNSA. The CDR3 bases are TGTGCCAGTCACACCGGGACTAGCCTGACAGATACGCAGTATTTT. Translation: CASHTGTSLTDTQYF. The full variable domain, its missing parts supplied by reference TRBV7-2 and TRBJ2-3, is GAGVSQSPSNKVTEKGKDVELRCDPISGHTALYWYRQSLGQGLEFLIYFQGNSAPDKSGLPSDRFSAERTGGSVSTLTIQRTQQEDSAVYLCASHTGTSLTDTQYFGPGTRLTVL.

This rearrangement joins TRBV9 to TRBJ2-2; 7 positions match TRBD2. Germline V gene data show CDR1 as SGDLS and CDR2 as YYNGEE. The CDR3 length is 15 residues. V lost 4 bases, J lost 0 bases, and 3 bases stayed unmatched. CDR3: CASSMGLTNTGELFF. In nucleotides, the CDR3 is TGTGCCAGCAGCATGGGACTAACGAACACCGGGGAGCTGTTTTTT.

This rearrangement joins TRBV2 to TRBJ2-1, with D maybe TRBD1 (5 bases). Trimming shortened V by 6 bases and J by 4 bases, and 10 bases separated the two germline ends. The CDR3 is 13 residues long. CDR1 is SNHLY, CDR2 FYNNEI, per germline. CDR3 loop: CASRRDRYNEQFF. The CDR3 DNA is TGTGCCAGCAGGAGAGACAGATACAATGAGCAGTTCTTC.

This chain joins TRBV27 and TRBJ2-7; 11 nucleotides line up with TRBD1. This CDR3 has 16 amino acids. Germline CDR1 is MNHEY and CDR2 is SMNVEV (reference sequence). The V gene end was trimmed by 2 bases and the J gene end by 6 bases; junction bases not matched to a gene: 9. This chain's CDR3 is CASSLGAGTGGGEQYF. The DNA for the CDR3 is TGTGCCAGCAGTTTAGGGGCCGGGACAGGGGGTGGCGAGCAGTACTTC.

J is TRBJ2-3 and V is TRBV27, with 8 bases fitting TRBD1. V shed 10 bases and J 0 bases; nucleotides not matched to a gene: 6. The V gene's germline CDR1 is MNHEY and CDR2 SMNVEV (reference sequence). The CDR3 contains 14 residues. The CDR3: CATRQGTSTDTQYF. CDR3 sequence (DNA): TGTGCCACACGACAGGGGACTAGCACAGATACGCAGTATTTT.

The rearrangement links TRBV4-1 to TRBJ2-1; the D is unclear. Trimming pared 2 bases from V and 1 base from J, leaving 9 bases between. CDR1 is MGHRA and CDR2 is YSYEKL in the germline V gene. The CDR3 is 15 amino acids. The DNA for the CDR3 is TGCGCCAGCAGCCAAAAGTTTACGTCCTACAATGAGCAGTTCTTC. It specifies CASSQKFTSYNEQFF.

This clone was found once. V is TRBV7-9 and J is TRBJ2-7, with 9 bases that match TRBD2. Trimming took 4 bases from V and 6 from J; bases not matched to a gene: 13. In germline, CDR1 is SEHNR, CDR2 FQNEAQ (reference sequence). This CDR3 contains 16 residues. The CDR3 nucleotides are TGTGCCAGCAGCTCCATAGCGGGAGTGCTCCCCCTCGAGCAGTACTTC. This encodes CASSSIAGVLPLEQYF.

The chain joins TRBV27 to TRBJ1-4; 12 bases map to TRBD1. The CDR3 loop spans 20 amino acids. V was clipped by 3 bases and J by 3 bases; unmatched bases: 14. CDR1 and CDR2 from the germline V gene are MNHEY and SMNVEV (reference sequence). In DNA, the CDR3 is TGTGCCAGCAGTTTTCACACGGGACAGGGGGCGCTAGGGGCTAATGAAAAACTGTTTTTT. Its protein is CASSFHTGQGALGANEKLFF.

Notes on this clone: Its ends do not fully match the called genes, so a read error is possible. The same CDR3 is also encoded by other DNA sequences in this sample. This chain connects TRBV7-9 to TRBJ2-1; 12 nucleotides match TRBD2. This CDR3 spans 15 amino acids. CDR1 SEHNR and CDR2 FQNEAQ come from the germline V gene (reference sequence). The CDR3 protein is CASSLAGGLYNEQFF. The CDR3 DNA sequence: TGTGCCAGCAGCCTAGCGGGAGGGCTCTACAATGAGCAGTTCTTC.

The chain couples TRBV27 to TRBJ1-2, with TRBD1 as a possible D gene (6 bases). The CDR3 covers 14 residues. V gave up 3 bases and J gave up 6 bases, with 14 bases separating them. Germline V gives CDR1 MNHEY, CDR2 SMNVEV (reference sequence). The CDR3 DNA is TGTGCCAGCAGTTTGATTCCGGGGGGCGATGGCTACACCTTC. This codes for CASSLIPGGDGYTF.

The V and J genes are TRBV4-3 and TRBJ2-7; 9 bases match TRBD1. Losses at the gene ends were 4 bases for V and 6 bases for J; bases not matched to a gene: 13. CDR1 and CDR2 (germline): LGHNA, YSLEER. The CDR3 has 16 amino acids. CDR3 region: CASSLRTGVILGEQYF. In nucleotides, the CDR3 is TGCGCCAGCAGCCTCCGGACAGGGGTGATCCTAGGCGAGCAGTACTTC.

Comments on this clone: The same CDR3 also results from other DNA sequences found in this sample. V usage is TRBV4-1 and J usage is TRBJ2-7; a weak D match, TRBD2 (5 bases). V was cut by 4 bases and J by 3 bases, with 10 bases left in between. This CDR3 comprises 13 residues. Per germline, CDR1 MGHRA and CDR2 YSYEKL. The CDR3 loop is CASSPRGSYEQYF. In nucleotides, the CDR3 is TGCGCCAGCAGCCCCCGAGGGAGCTACGAGCAGTACTTC.

The gene calls are TRBV2 and TRBJ1-2; TRBD1 might be the D (5 bases). There are 13 residues in the CDR3. Trimming removed 3 bases from V and 6 bases from J, with 11 bases in between. Germline-derived CDR1 and CDR2 are SNHLY and FYNNEI. This CDR3 is CASSDSGYNGYTF. The CDR3, as DNA: TGTGCCAGCAGTGATTCAGGGTACAATGGCTACACCTTC.

The chain recombines TRBV7-9 with TRBJ1-4, with unresolved D. Trimming stripped 1 base from V and 4 bases from J, with 10 bases between. Germline loops: CDR1 SEHNR, CDR2 FQNEAQ (reference sequence). The CDR3 runs to 15 residues. The CDR3 bases are TGTGCCAGCAGCTTAGGGACGCCCGGTAATGAAAAACTGTTTTTT. Amino acid sequence: CASSLGTPGNEKLFF.

This chain links TRBV7-9 with TRBJ2-2; D ambiguous. The CDR3 consists of 14 residues. Germline V CDR1 and CDR2: SEHNR, FQNEAQ (reference sequence). V lost 3 bases to trimming and J lost 4 bases, with 9 bases between them. As DNA, the CDR3 is TGTGCCAGCAGCTTCCCCGGGTTCACCGGGGAGCTGTTTTTT. Its protein is CASSFPGFTGELFF.

The rearrangement uses TRBV7-8 and TRBJ2-5; D is possibly TRBD2 (6 bases). The CDR3 totals 15 residues. Germline V gene sequence: CDR1 SGHVS, CDR2 FQNEAQ. The V and J ends lost 2 bases and 4 bases respectively, with 14 bases between them. CDR3 sequence (DNA): TGTGCCAGCAGCTTAATGGAGGGGTCGACAGAGACCCAGTACTTC. Translation: CASSLMEGSTETQYF. The full variable domain, completed using reference TRBV7-8 and TRBJ2-5, is GAGVSQSPRYKVAKRGQDVALRCDPISGHVSLFWYQQALGQGPEFLTYFQNEAQLDKSGLPSDRFFAERPEGSVSTLKIQRTQQEDSAVYLCASSLMEGSTETQYFGPGTRLLVL.

The CDR3 DNA is TGTGCCAGCACCGAAAGGGCGGTCCGGGCGGCGACCGGGGAGCTGTTTTTT. Translating it yields CASTERAVRAATGELFF. The chain is built from TRBV11-3 and TRBJ2-2; no reliable D call. Trimming shortened V by 7 bases and J by 5 bases, and 23 bases separated the two germline ends. There are 17 residues in the CDR3. CDR1 is SGHNT and CDR2 is YENEEA in the germline V gene.

This sequence joins TRBV28 and TRBJ2-2; D possibly corresponds to TRBD2 (5 bases). CDR1 is MDHEN, CDR2 SYDVKM, per germline. The CDR3 extends over 15 amino acids. V dropped 3 bases and J dropped 6 bases, with 14 bases sitting between them. The CDR3 here is CASSFVRPSPGELFF. The CDR3 coding sequence is TGTGCCAGCAGTTTTGTCCGTCCTAGCCCCGGGGAGCTGTTTTTT. The whole variable domain, filled in from reference TRBV28 and TRBJ2-2, reads DVKVTQSSRYLVKRTGEKVFLECVQDMDHENMFWYRQDPGLGLRLIYFSYDVKMKEKGDIPEGYSVSREKKERFSLILESASTNQTSMYLCASSFVRPSPGELFFGEGSRLTVL.

For this clone: Other nucleotide sequences from this sample produce the same CDR3. The chain recombines TRBV28 with TRBJ2-7; D unresolved. CDR3 length equals 14 residues. Germline CDR1 and CDR2: MDHEN and SYDVKM. Trimming stripped 3 bases from V and 3 bases from J, with 12 bases between. As DNA, the CDR3 is TGTGCCAGCAGTTTGAGAGGCCGGGTCTACGAGCAGTACTTC. It translates to CASSLRGRVYEQYF. The whole variable domain, remainder taken from reference TRBV28 and TRBJ2-7, is DVKVTQSSRYLVKRTGEKVFLECVQDMDHENMFWYRQDPGLGLRLIYFSYDVKMKEKGDIPEGYSVSREKKERFSLILESASTNQTSMYLCASSLRGRVYEQYFGPGTRLTVT.

Turning to this clone: Mismatch with germline at one junction end may stem from a read error. The V call is TRBV7-8, the J call TRBJ2-1, with TRBD2 matching 9 bases. The CDR3 consists of 15 residues. Germline assignment: CDR1 SGHVS and CDR2 FQNEAQ. The CDR3 nucleotides are TGTGCCAGCACCTTAGCGGGAGCGCGCTACAATGAGCAGTTCTTC. It encodes CASTLAGARYNEQFF. Filled out from reference TRBV7-8 and TRBJ2-1, the complete variable domain reads GAGVSQSPRYKVAKRGQDVALRCDPISGHVSLFWYQQALGQGPEFLTYFQNEAQLDKSGLPSDRFFAERPEGSVSTLKIQRTQQEDSAVYLCASTLAGARYNEQFFGPGTRLTVL.

The chain uses TRBV28 and TRBJ2-1, with TRBD1 matching 9 bases. Trimming at V came to 6 bases and at J to 5 bases, leaving 8 bases not matched to a gene. The germline CDR1 and CDR2 sequences are MDHEN and SYDVKM. This CDR3 comprises 15 residues. The CDR3 loop reads CASSRGTGNHNEQFF. The CDR3 DNA is TGTGCCAGCAGCCGCGGGACAGGGAACCACAATGAGCAGTTCTTC.

The chain recombines TRBV28 with TRBJ1-1, with 11 bases fitting TRBD1. Germline loops: CDR1 MDHEN, CDR2 SYDVKM. This CDR3 is 15 amino acids long. V lost 6 bases, J lost 4 bases, and 7 bases stayed unmatched. This CDR3 is CASRPSDRGLTEAFF. DNA for the CDR3: TGTGCCAGCAGACCGTCGGACAGGGGGCTCACTGAAGCTTTCTTT.

This sequence joins TRBV6-1 and TRBJ2-7, with 8 nucleotides matching TRBD1. Trimming removed 7 bases from V and 5 bases from J; junction bases left unmatched: 13. Per germline, CDR1 MNHNS and CDR2 SASEGT. The CDR3 length is 15 residues. CDR3 region: CASTPREAGGNEQYF. In DNA, the CDR3 is TGTGCCAGCACTCCCCGGGAAGCAGGGGGCAACGAGCAGTACTTC.

The rearrangement links TRBV15 to TRBJ1-4; the D gene is possibly TRBD1 (6 bases). V dropped 5 bases and J dropped 0 bases, with 10 bases sitting between them. The CDR3 totals 15 residues. The germline CDR1 and CDR2 sequences are LNHNV and YYDKDF (reference sequence). As DNA, the CDR3 is TGTGCCACCAGCCGGGACACCACAACTAATGAAAAACTGTTTTTT. This translates into CATSRDTTTNEKLFF.